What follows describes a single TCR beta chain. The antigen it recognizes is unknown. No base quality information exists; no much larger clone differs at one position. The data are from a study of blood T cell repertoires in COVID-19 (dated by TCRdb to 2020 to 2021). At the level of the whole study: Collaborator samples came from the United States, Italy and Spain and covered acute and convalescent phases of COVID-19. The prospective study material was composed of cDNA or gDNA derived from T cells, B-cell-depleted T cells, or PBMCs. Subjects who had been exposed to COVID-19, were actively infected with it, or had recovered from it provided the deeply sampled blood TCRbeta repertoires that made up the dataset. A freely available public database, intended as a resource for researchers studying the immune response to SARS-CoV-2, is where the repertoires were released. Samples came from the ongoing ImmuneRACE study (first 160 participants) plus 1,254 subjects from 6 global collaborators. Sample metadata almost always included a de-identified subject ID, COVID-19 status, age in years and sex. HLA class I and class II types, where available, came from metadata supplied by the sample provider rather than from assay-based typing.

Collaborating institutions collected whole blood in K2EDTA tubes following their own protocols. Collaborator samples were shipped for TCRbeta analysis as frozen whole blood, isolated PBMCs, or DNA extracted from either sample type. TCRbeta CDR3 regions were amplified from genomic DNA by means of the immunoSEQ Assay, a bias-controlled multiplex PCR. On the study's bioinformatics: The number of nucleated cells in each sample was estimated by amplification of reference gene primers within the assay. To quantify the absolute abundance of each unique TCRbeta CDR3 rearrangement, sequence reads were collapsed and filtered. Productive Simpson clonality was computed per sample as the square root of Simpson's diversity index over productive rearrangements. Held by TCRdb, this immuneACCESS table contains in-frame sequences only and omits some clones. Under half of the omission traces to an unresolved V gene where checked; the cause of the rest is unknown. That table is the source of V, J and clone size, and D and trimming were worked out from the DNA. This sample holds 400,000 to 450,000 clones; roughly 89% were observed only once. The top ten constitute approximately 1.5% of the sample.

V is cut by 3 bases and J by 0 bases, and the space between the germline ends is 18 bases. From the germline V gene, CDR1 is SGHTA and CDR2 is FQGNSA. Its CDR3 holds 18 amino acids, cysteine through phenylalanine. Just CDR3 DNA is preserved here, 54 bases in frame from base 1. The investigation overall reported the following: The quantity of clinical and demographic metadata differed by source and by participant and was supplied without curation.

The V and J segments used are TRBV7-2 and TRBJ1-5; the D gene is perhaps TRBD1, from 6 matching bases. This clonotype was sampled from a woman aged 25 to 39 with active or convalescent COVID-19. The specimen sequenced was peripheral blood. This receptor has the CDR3 CASSFWDIAADSNQPQHF. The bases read TGTGCCAGCAGCTTTTGGGACATCGCCGCGGATAGCAATCAGCCCCAGCATTTT.